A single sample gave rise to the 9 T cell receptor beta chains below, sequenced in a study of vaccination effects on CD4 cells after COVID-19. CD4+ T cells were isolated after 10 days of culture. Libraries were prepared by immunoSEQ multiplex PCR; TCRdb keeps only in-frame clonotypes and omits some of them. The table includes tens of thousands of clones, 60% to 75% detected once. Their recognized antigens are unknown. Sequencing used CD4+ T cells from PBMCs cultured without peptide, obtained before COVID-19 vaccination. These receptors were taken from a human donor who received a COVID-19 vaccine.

In DNA, the CDR3 is TGTGCCAGCAGTGGCAGCAGCTCTGGAAACACCATATATTTT. It is translated as CASSGSSSGNTIYF. The chain has TRBV2 and TRBJ1-3; D remains ambiguous. V lost 4 bases and J 0 bases, leaving 7 bases between the germline ends. The CDR3 loop spans 14 amino acids. Germline CDR1 and CDR2: SNHLY and FYNNEI.

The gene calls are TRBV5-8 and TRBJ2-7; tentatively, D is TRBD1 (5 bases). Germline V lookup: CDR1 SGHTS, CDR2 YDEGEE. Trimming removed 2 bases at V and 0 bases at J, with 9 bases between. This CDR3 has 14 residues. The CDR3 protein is CASSFQGNSYEQYF. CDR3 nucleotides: TGTGCCAGCAGCTTTCAGGGAAACTCCTACGAGCAGTACTTC.

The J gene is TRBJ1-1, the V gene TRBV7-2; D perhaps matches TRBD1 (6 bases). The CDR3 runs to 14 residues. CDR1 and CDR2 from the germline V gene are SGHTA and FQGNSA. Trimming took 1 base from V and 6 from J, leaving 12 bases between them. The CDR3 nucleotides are TGTGCCAGCAGCTTAGGACAGGTCGTTCCTGAAGCTTTCTTT. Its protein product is CASSLGQVVPEAFF.

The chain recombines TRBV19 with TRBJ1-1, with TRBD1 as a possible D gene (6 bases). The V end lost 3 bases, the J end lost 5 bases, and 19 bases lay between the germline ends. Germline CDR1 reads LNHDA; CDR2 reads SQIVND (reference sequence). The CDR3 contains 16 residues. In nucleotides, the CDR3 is TGTGCCAGTAGTATTCTCCGGGGGCAGGGAAGAACTGAAGCTTTCTTT. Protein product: CASSILRGQGRTEAFF.

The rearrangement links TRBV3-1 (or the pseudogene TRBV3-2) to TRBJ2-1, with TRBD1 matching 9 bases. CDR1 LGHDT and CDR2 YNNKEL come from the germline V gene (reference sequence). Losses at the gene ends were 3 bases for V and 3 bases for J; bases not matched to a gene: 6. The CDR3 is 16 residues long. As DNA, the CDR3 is TGTGCCAGCAGCCAGCTACAGGGGGCGCGCTACAATGAGCAGTTCTTC. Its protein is CASSQLQGARYNEQFF.

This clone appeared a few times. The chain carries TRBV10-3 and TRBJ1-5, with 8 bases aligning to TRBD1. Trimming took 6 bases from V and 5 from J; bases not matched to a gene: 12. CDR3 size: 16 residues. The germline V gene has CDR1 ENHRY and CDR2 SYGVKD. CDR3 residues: CAISASQGQGYQPQHF. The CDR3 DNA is TGTGCCATCAGCGCAAGTCAAGGACAGGGCTATCAGCCCCAGCATTTT.

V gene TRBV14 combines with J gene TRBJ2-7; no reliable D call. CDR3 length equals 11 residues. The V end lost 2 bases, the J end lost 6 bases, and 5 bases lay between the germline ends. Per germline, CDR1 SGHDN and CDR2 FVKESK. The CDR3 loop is CASSQLGEQYF. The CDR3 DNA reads TGTGCCAGCAGCCAACTCGGCGAGCAGTACTTC.

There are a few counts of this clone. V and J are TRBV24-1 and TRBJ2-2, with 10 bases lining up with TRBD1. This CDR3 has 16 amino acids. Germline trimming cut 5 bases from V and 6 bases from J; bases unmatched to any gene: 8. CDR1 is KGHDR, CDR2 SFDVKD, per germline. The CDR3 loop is CATSVWGTGDAGELFF. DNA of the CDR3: TGTGCCACCAGTGTTTGGGGGACAGGGGACGCCGGGGAGCTGTTTTTT.

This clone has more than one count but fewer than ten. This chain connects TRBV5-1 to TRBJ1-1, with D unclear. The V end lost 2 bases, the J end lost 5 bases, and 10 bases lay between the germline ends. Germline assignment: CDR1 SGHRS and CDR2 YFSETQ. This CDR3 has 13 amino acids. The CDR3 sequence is CASSFVVGTEAFF. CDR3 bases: TGCGCCAGCAGCTTCGTCGTGGGGACTGAAGCTTTCTTT.